The 21 T cell receptor beta chains below come from one sample, sequenced in a study of T cell repertoires in cytomegalovirus infection. What these receptors recognize is not known. One entry per CDR3 protein, called by TCRdb with MiXCR from the reads. Of approximately 910,000 distinct CDR3 sequences in the sample, approximately 31% were seen once. The specimen was cultured CD8+ T cells from PBMCs, collected from culture after CMV antigen stimulation. Receptor source: a human donor in good health (CMV status not recorded). Some clones in this sample may be carry-over from other donors' samples.

The chain recombines TRBV19 with TRBJ1-2; D unresolved. CDR1 is LNHDA and CDR2 is SQIVND in the germline V gene (reference sequence). This CDR3 spans 14 amino acids. V lost 1 base, J lost 3 bases, and 9 bases lay in between. As DNA, the CDR3 is TGTGCCAGTAGTATAGGGCTAAGGGACTATGGCTACACCTTC. This translates into CASSIGLRDYGYTF.

A word on this clonotype: The germline gene is not matched at one end of the junction; a read error may be the cause. The gene calls are TRBV7-6 and TRBJ2-1, with 13 bases fitting TRBD2. CDR1 and CDR2 (germline): SGHVS, FNYEAQ. CDR3 size: 15 residues. This CDR3 reads CASSSLAGGSNKQFF. CDR3 bases: TGTGCCAGCAGCTCACTAGCGGGGGGGTCCAATAAGCAGTTCTTC.

This clonotype was seen a few times. The chain is built from TRBV4-3 and TRBJ2-1; weak D call: TRBD1 (6 bases). The CDR3 sequence is 15 residues long. Germline V lookup: CDR1 LGHNA, CDR2 YSLEER. Trimming left V 4 bases short and J 0 bases short, with 10 bases between. CDR3 sequence: CASSPGHTSYNEQFF. The CDR3, as DNA: TGCGCCAGCAGCCCGGGACACACCTCCTACAATGAGCAGTTCTTC.

The chain is built from TRBV2 and TRBJ1-6; D is uncertain. The CDR3 extends over 16 amino acids. V lost 10 bases to trimming and J lost 10 bases, with 26 bases between them. CDR1 is SNHLY and CDR2 is FYNNEI in the germline V gene. The chain's CDR3 is CAIFKGFSASVSPLHF. In nucleotides, the CDR3 is TGTGCCATCTTCAAGGGTTTTAGCGCCAGCGTATCACCCCTCCACTTT.

CDR3 sequence: CASSFRDSYGYTF. CDR3 sequence (DNA): TGTGCCAGCAGTTTCCGGGACAGCTATGGCTACACCTTC. J is TRBJ1-2 and V is TRBV12-3 or TRBV12-4; 7 bases are shared with TRBD1. The CDR3 is 13 residues long. Germline trimming cut 3 bases from V and 4 bases from J; bases unmatched to any gene: 2.

The chain employs TRBV19 and TRBJ1-2, with D possibly being TRBD1 (5 bases). Germline values: CDR1 LNHDA, CDR2 SQIVND (reference sequence). V shed 5 bases and J shed 3 bases, with 13 bases lying between them. The CDR3 length is 14 residues. CDR3 in amino acids: CASSLQGAYYGYTF. DNA for the CDR3: TGTGCCAGTAGTCTCCAAGGGGCATACTATGGCTACACCTTC.

The gene calls are TRBV7-9 and TRBJ2-3; D remains unclear. This CDR3 comprises 11 residues. CDR1 and CDR2 from the germline V gene are SEHNR and FQNEAQ (reference sequence). The V end lost 6 bases, the J end lost 4 bases, and 5 bases lay between the germline ends. Written as DNA, the CDR3 is TGTGCCAGCAGGATAGCAGATACGCAGTATTTT. Protein product: CASRIADTQYF.

This clonotype was counted only a few times. The V call is TRBV4-3, the J call TRBJ2-1; 9 nucleotides line up with TRBD2. V was clipped by 4 bases and J by 2 bases; unmatched bases: 9. Germline V CDR1 and CDR2: LGHNA, YSLEER. The CDR3 has 17 residues. The CDR3 is CASSPTGSGGPYNEQFF. CDR3 nucleotides: TGCGCCAGCAGCCCGACCGGGAGCGGGGGGCCCTACAATGAGCAGTTCTTC.

This clonotype was seen many times. The CDR3, as DNA: TGTGCCAGCAGCCCCGGGACAAACGAGCAGTACGTC. It translates to CASSPGTNEQYV. The chain employs TRBV7-8 and TRBJ2-7, with a tentative D call TRBD1 (6 bases). The CDR3 is 12 amino acids. CDR1 is SGHVS, CDR2 FQNEAQ, per germline. The V gene lost 5 bases and the J gene lost 5 bases, with 10 bases spanning the gap.

Here the CDR3 DNA reads TGTGCCATCAGTGAGAACCCAGGGGGCGCAAGGAACACCGGGGAGCTGTTTTTT. It encodes CAISENPGGARNTGELFF. The rearrangement joins TRBV10-3 to TRBJ2-2; 8 bases align to TRBD1. CDR3 length equals 18 residues. V shed 2 bases, J shed 1 base, and the junction held 9 bases outside the gene matches. Germline lookup yields CDR1 ENHRY and CDR2 SYGVKD.

This clonotype was seen just once. A much larger clone differs by one base, so this may be a read error. The chain recombines TRBV4-1 with TRBJ1-5, with D possibly TRBD1 on 6 matching bases. The V end lost 0 bases, the J end lost 3 bases, and 9 bases lay between the germline ends. From germline, CDR1 is MGHRA and CDR2 YSYEKL. The CDR3 has 15 residues. CDR3 sequence: CASSQDGGHNQPQHF. The DNA for the CDR3 is TGCGCCAGCAGCCAAGATGGGGGCCACAATCAGCCCCAGCATTTT.

This chain uses TRBV27 with TRBJ1-1; D uncertain. Germline loops: CDR1 MNHEY, CDR2 SMNVEV (reference sequence). Trimming stripped 4 bases from V and 11 bases from J, with 11 bases between. This CDR3 comprises 11 residues. The CDR3 reads CASSYGGLAFF. CDR3 DNA sequence: TGTGCCAGCAGTTATGGAGGGCTGGCTTTCTTT.

CDR3 bases: TGTGCCAGCAGTCCTCGGGGGGCCACCGCAGATACGCAGTATTTT. This translates into CASSPRGATADTQYF. The chain recombines TRBV6-6 with TRBJ2-3; D is perhaps TRBD2 (7 bases). The germline V and J ends were trimmed by 5 bases and 4 bases, with 16 bases remaining between them. The germline V gene encodes CDR1 MNHNY and CDR2 SVGAGI (reference sequence). The CDR3 totals 15 residues.

Regarding this clonotype: A much larger clonotype is one base distant, so this may be a read error. Here the CDR3 reads CASDVQWRDRGQGDTQYF. CDR3 nucleotides: TGTGCCAGCGACGTACAATGGCGGGACAGGGGGCAGGGAGATACGCAGTATTTT. The V call is TRBV7-2, the J call TRBJ2-3, with 12 bases that match TRBD1. Germline V gene lookup returns CDR1 SGHTA and CDR2 FQGNSA. V gave up 8 bases and J gave up 5 bases; unmatched junction bases: 17. CDR3 length: 18 residues.

V usage is TRBV7-4 and J usage is TRBJ2-7, with TRBD2 matching 8 bases. The CDR3 extends over 15 amino acids. V lost 5 bases to trimming and J lost 4 bases; unmatched junction nucleotides: 10. Germline CDR1 and CDR2: SGHVT and SQSDAQ. The CDR3 region has the DNA TGTGCCAGCAGCGATGGGGCGGGGGGCCAGTACGAGCAGTACGTC. Translating it yields CASSDGAGGQYEQYV.

The CDR3 nucleotides read TGCGCCAGCAGCTTGGCCCCTAGCGGACTTTTCAATGAGCAGTTCTTC. As protein: CASSLAPSGLFNEQFF. The chain uses TRBV5-1 and TRBJ2-1; 7 nucleotides agree with TRBD2. After removal of 0 bases from V and 6 bases from J, the junction contained 9 bases not matched to a gene. Looked up from germline, CDR1 is SGHRS and CDR2 is YFSETQ. This CDR3 is built from 16 residues.

This clonotype was recorded a few times. DNA of the CDR3: TGTGCCAGCAGCTTGGCCAAGAGCACAGATACGCAGTATTTT. It encodes CASSLAKSTDTQYF. The chain carries TRBV5-4 and TRBJ2-3; unclear D gene. The germline gives CDR1 SGHNT, CDR2 YYREEE (reference sequence). The CDR3 consists of 14 residues. Trimming left V 0 bases short and J 0 bases short, with 5 bases between.

A single count supports this clonotype. CDR3 coding DNA: TGTGCCAGCAGTCCCTGGGACAGGGGGCGACATGGCTACACCTTC. Translated, it gives CASSPWDRGRHGYTF. V is TRBV6-1 and J is TRBJ1-2; TRBD1 matches at 12 bases. Germline assignment: CDR1 MNHNS and CDR2 SASEGT. After removal of 5 bases from V and 6 bases from J, the junction contained 7 bases not matched to a gene. This CDR3 region has 15 residues.

The chain recombines TRBV19 with TRBJ2-1; D uncertain. Trimming took off 1 base at V and 4 bases at J, with 8 bases between the two ends. The CDR3 covers 14 residues. Germline V gene sequence: CDR1 LNHDA, CDR2 SQIVND (reference sequence). CDR3: CASSIGAGYNEQFF. CDR3 sequence (DNA): TGTGCCAGTAGTATAGGAGCCGGGTACAATGAGCAGTTCTTC.

In DNA form, the CDR3 reads TGTGCCACCAGCAGAGATACTGGGACTAGCGGGGGTACGGAGACCCAGTACTTC. Residues: CATSRDTGTSGGTETQYF. V usage is TRBV15 and J usage is TRBJ2-5, with 14 bases lining up with TRBD2. There are 18 residues in the CDR3. V shed 0 bases, J shed 5 bases, and the junction held 8 bases outside the gene matches. Germline lookup yields CDR1 LNHNV and CDR2 YYDKDF (reference sequence).

This clonotype was detected a few times. In DNA form, the CDR3 reads TGCAGTGCCCACCCCAGACAGGGACAAGAGACCCAGTACTTC. Residues: CSAHPRQGQETQYF. The V call is TRBV20-1, the J call TRBJ2-5, with TRBD1 matching over 7 bases. V was pared by 6 bases and J by 2 bases, with 9 bases of the junction left unmatched. CDR1 and CDR2 from the germline V gene are DFQATT and SNEGSKA (reference sequence). The CDR3 is made up of 14 amino acids.